The source of this T cell receptor beta chain is a study of T cells after somatic rescue of genetic block. This CDR3 is 17 amino acids long. Per the germline V gene, CDR1 is SNHLY and CDR2 is FYNNEI. J lost 2 bases, V lost 6 bases, and 9 bases had no gene match. Measured with immunoSEQ multiplex PCR; TCRdb has only the in-frame clones, and not every one. The table includes roughly 110,000 clones, about 93% detected once. Sequencing input: peripheral blood mononuclear cells (PBMCs). This sequence originates from a woman aged 18-29 years. V usage is TRBV2 and J usage is TRBJ2-5, with 13 positions matching TRBD2. CDR3 residues: CASSAGLAGAWQETQYF. The CDR3 DNA reads as TGTGCCAGCAGCGCCGGACTAGCGGGGGCTTGGCAAGAGACCCAGTACTTC.